The entry below gives a single TCR beta chain sequence along with its context. No antigen is known for it. It has no much larger one-base neighbor in the sample; base qualities were not kept. This record comes from a study of beta chain features in type 1 diabetes (dated by TCRdb to 2016 to 2019). With regard to the full study: Mean age, gender distribution, total cell number and subset yield were not different between patients and healthy donors. Regulatory and stem cell-like memory subsets were obtained from only 8 patients and roughly eight healthy donors, while naive and central memory subsets were obtained from all 28 donors. A total of 100 million to 110 million sorted cells were examined across all samples, and a strong correlation was observed between cell number per subset and RNA yield. In the study, recently diagnosed type 1 diabetes patients and matched healthy donors were compared on the TCRB repertoires of their sorted circulating CD4+ T cell subsets. Overall results and qualifications from the work: Naive, central memory and regulatory TCRB repertoires appeared to be more alike among patients than among healthy donors. Sequencing cDNA rather than genomic DNA could over-represent highly expressing activated cells, although activation and CD3 levels did not differ between groups. Shorter templates might have been favored by PCR, but patient and control samples were amplified and corrected together, so both groups would have been affected equally by any skew. Because the HLA sub-analyses included only small numbers of individuals, any influence of HLA type on TCRB rearrangement was left unresolved. At VDJ recombination sites, type 1 diabetes patients had fewer insertions and more deleted nucleotides, which implies abnormalities in thymic rearrangement. Type 1 diabetes patients showed a moderate but significant shortening of TCRB CDR3 length in all four CD4+ subsets.

CDR1 and CDR2 were assigned from the germline V gene (reference sequence) as GTSNPN and SVGIG. The trim is 5 bases for V and 5 bases for J, with a gap of 18 bases between the germline ends. Measured from the cysteine to the phenylalanine, the CDR3 is 14 residues long. Of the read, only the CDR3 DNA is kept; its 42 bases are in frame from base 1. All of the isolated RNA was reverse transcribed with the High Capacity cDNA Reverse Transcription Kit, so expressed TCRB transcripts were sequenced. Naive, central memory and regulatory T cell samples underwent deep immunoSEQ sequencing, averaging about 3.57 million total reads per sample. Sorted cells were lysed in RLT buffer, and RNA was extracted using DNase-treated RNeasy Micro or Mini kits according to cell number. To prevent cross-contamination, every cell subset was processed on its own, while patient and healthy donor samples were processed together. The immunoSEQ multiplex PCR was used to amplify TCRB sequences from cDNA, yielding 87-bp fragments that span the CDR3 region. The amplicons were sequenced using the Illumina HiSeq platform. As for the authors' bioinformatics: PCR bias was corrected computationally using synthetic template baselines, and reads within Hamming distance 2 were collapsed, with unmergeable singletons discarded. Reads were aligned against IMGT to assign V, D and J genes, CDR3 length and insertions or deletions at six rearrangement sites. Within each subset, clonotype counts were normalized to sorted cell number, and only after that were true diversity and Gini coefficients computed with the tcR R package. Repertoire sharing was quantified using the overlap coefficient calculated on TCRB nucleotide sequences. As a proxy for the pre-selection repertoire, out-of-frame TCRB sequences from naive cells were analyzed. TCRdb provides this immuneACCESS table in a form limited to in-frame rearrangements. Some clones are lacking; in checked studies, under half of them reflect an unresolved V gene, and why the rest are absent is not known. V, J and clone size are taken as reported in that table, and D and trimming were inferred from the DNA itself. The sample includes around 500,000 clones, with around 28% observed a single time. The top ten hold 0.05% to 0.07% of the sample.

Each donor gave one peripheral blood draw, averaging about 120 mL, which was collected into heparinised tubes. Using a panel that included CD45RO, CCR7, CD25, CD127, CD95 and CD27, naive, central memory, regulatory and stem cell-like memory CD4+ T cells were sorted on a BD FACSAria II. Purity was above 95% for every sorted population. PBMCs were isolated right away by Lymphoprep density gradient centrifugation and were stained directly, without culture. To minimize batch effects, samples were stained and sorted in pairs, one healthy donor with one patient per experiment. Sequencing was performed on naive CD4+ T cells from blood. This specimen's cell subset or site label, interpreted: true naive CD4+ T cells. The TCR originated in a young man in good health. The chain is encoded by TRBV30 joined to TRBJ1-1; the D gene is perhaps TRBD1, from 6 matching bases. The DNA sequence is as follows: TGTGCCTGGGCCCCTTGGGGGGCGAGTACTGAAGCTTTCTTT. Translation gives CAWAPWGASTEAFF.